These 24 T cell receptor beta chains were sequenced from one sample in a study of blood T cell repertoires in COVID-19. Clones were sequenced by immunoSEQ multiplex PCR, and TCRdb holds only the in-frame ones, with some missing. The sample carries some 150,000 clones, 85% to 90% recorded once. The source material was peripheral blood. The receptors here all came from a man between 50 and 59 years old who had recovered from COVID-19.

V and J are TRBV4-1 and TRBJ1-3; TRBD1 agrees at 7 bases. The CDR3 is 16 residues long. V lost 4 bases to trimming and J lost 0 bases; unmatched junction nucleotides: 6. CDR1 and CDR2 from the germline V gene are MGHRA and YSYEKL. The CDR3 loop is CASSLGGGNSGNTIYF. The CDR3 coding sequence is TGCGCCAGCAGCCTAGGGGGCGGTAACTCTGGAAACACCATATATTTT.

The chain carries TRBV7-2 and TRBJ1-1, with TRBD1 matching over 7 bases. CDR3 length: 16 residues. Germline lookup yields CDR1 SGHTA and CDR2 FQGNSA. V shed 5 bases and J 1 base; nucleotides not matched to a gene: 10. CDR3 region: CASSDRTGGTNTEAFF. CDR3 nucleotide sequence: TGTGCCAGCAGCGATAGGACAGGAGGGACGAACACTGAAGCTTTCTTT.

The V and J genes are TRBV2 and TRBJ2-1; 14 positions match TRBD2. V trimming: 4 bases; J trimming: 6 bases; junction bases outside the gene matches: 14. CDR3 size: 19 residues. From germline, CDR1 is SNHLY and CDR2 FYNNEI. The CDR3 DNA reads TGTGCCAGCAGTGGAACGGGACTAGCGGGGGAGTGGGGGGTCAATGAGCAGTTCTTC. Encoded protein: CASSGTGLAGEWGVNEQFF.

This rearrangement joins TRBV11-3 to TRBJ2-3; D possibly corresponds to TRBD2 (7 bases). Per the germline V gene, CDR1 is SGHNT and CDR2 is YENEEA. Trimming left V 2 bases short and J 0 bases short, with 15 bases between. This CDR3 contains 17 residues. CDR3 protein: CASSLYGGLSSTDTQYF. As DNA, the CDR3 is TGTGCCAGCAGCTTATACGGGGGGCTATCTAGCACAGATACGCAGTATTTT.

The gene calls are TRBV6-5 and TRBJ1-3; TRBD1 matches at 7 bases. Germline V gene lookup returns CDR1 MNHEY and CDR2 SVGAGI. The trim removed 5 bases at V and 4 bases at J, leaving 5 bases unmatched. The CDR3 sequence is 14 residues long. The CDR3 loop reads CASSQGGQGNTIYF. CDR3 nucleotide sequence: TGTGCCAGCAGTCAGGGGGGCCAGGGAAACACCATATATTTT.

This chain connects TRBV27 to TRBJ2-2; 14 bases are a match to TRBD2. There are 18 residues in the CDR3. The germline gives CDR1 MNHEY, CDR2 SMNVEV (reference sequence). The V segment lost 7 bases and the J segment 0 bases; nucleotides outside the gene matches: 7. CDR3 DNA sequence: TGTGCCAGCAAAAGGACTAGCGGGGGGAACGCGAACACCGGGGAGCTGTTTTTT. It specifies CASKRTSGGNANTGELFF.

This chain uses TRBV10-2 with TRBJ1-4, with a weak D call TRBD1 (5 bases). CDR1 WSHSY and CDR2 SAAADI come from the germline V gene. V dropped 0 bases and J dropped 7 bases, with 21 bases sitting between them. The CDR3 spans 18 residues. CDR3 residues: CASSESLSGQGRIEKLFF. CDR3 nucleotides: TGCGCCAGCAGTGAGTCGCTTAGCGGGCAGGGTAGGATTGAAAAACTGTTTTTT.

The chain is built from TRBV7-2 and TRBJ2-2; D may be TRBD1 (6 bases). V was cut by 4 bases and J by 1 base, with 7 bases left in between. CDR1 SGHTA and CDR2 FQGNSA come from the germline V gene. This CDR3 spans 14 amino acids. The CDR3 region is CASSYRVNTGELFF. DNA of the CDR3: TGTGCCAGCAGCTACAGGGTGAACACCGGGGAGCTGTTTTTT.

A single count supports this clone. The rearrangement links TRBV5-1 to TRBJ2-5; 8 bases fit TRBD1. The CDR3 sequence is 16 residues long. Germline CDR1 and CDR2: SGHRS and YFSETQ. With 2 bases clipped from V and 1 base from J, the junction kept 7 bases outside the gene matches. The CDR3 DNA sequence: TGCGCCAGCAGCTTAGGGACTGGGACAGGCCAAGAGACCCAGTACTTC. This sequence encodes CASSLGTGTGQETQYF.

The chain is built from TRBV4-3 and TRBJ2-5, with TRBD2 matching over 10 bases. J was trimmed by 3 bases and V by 0 bases; bases with no gene match: 10. The CDR3 runs 18 residues. Germline V gene lookup returns CDR1 LGHNA and CDR2 YSLEER. CDR3 amino acids: CASSQEILSGLAEETQYF. CDR3 in DNA: TGCGCCAGCAGCCAAGAAATCCTCTCAGGACTAGCGGAAGAGACCCAGTACTTC.

CDR3 region: CASSEVWLKKPGQFYNEQFF. CDR3 in DNA: TGTGCCAGCAGTGAAGTATGGTTAAAAAAACCGGGACAGTTCTACAATGAGCAGTTCTTC. This chain joins TRBV6-1 and TRBJ2-1; the match to TRBD1 covers 7 bases. CDR1 is MNHNS and CDR2 is SASEGT in the germline V gene. Trimming at V came to 1 base and at J to 3 bases, leaving 18 bases not matched to a gene. CDR3 length equals 20 residues.

The chain is built from TRBV15 and TRBJ2-1; 11 bases are shared with TRBD2. The CDR3 has 16 residues. CDR1 and CDR2 (germline): LNHNV, YYDKDF (reference sequence). V was clipped by 0 bases and J by 5 bases; unmatched bases: 3. The CDR3 spells CATSRELAGGNNEQFF. The DNA for the CDR3 is TGTGCCACCAGCAGAGAATTAGCGGGGGGGAACAATGAGCAGTTCTTC.

The genes are TRBV19 and TRBJ2-7; perhaps TRBD1 as D (6 bases). The germline V gene has CDR1 LNHDA and CDR2 SQIVND (reference sequence). The CDR3 runs to 14 residues. The ends were cut back, 6 bases at V and 3 bases at J, with 15 bases in the middle. The CDR3 here is CASRLGHYYYEQYF. Written as DNA, the CDR3 is TGTGCCAGTAGGCTGGGACACTACTACTACGAGCAGTACTTC.

The chain uses TRBV19 and TRBJ2-7, with D maybe TRBD1 (7 bases). This CDR3 is 13 amino acids long. The V and J ends lost 6 bases and 4 bases respectively, with 13 bases between them. Germline V lookup: CDR1 LNHDA, CDR2 SQIVND (reference sequence). CDR3 sequence: CASRPGGSYEQYF. The CDR3 DNA reads TGTGCCAGTAGACCAGGGGGGAGTTACGAGCAGTACTTC.

The chain carries TRBV7-9 and TRBJ2-7; D unclear. The CDR3 consists of 13 residues. V gave up 3 bases and J gave up 5 bases, with 11 bases separating them. In germline, CDR1 is SEHNR, CDR2 FQNEAQ (reference sequence). The CDR3 DNA sequence: TGTGCCAGCAGCTTTTCCGGGTCCAACGAGCAGTACTTC. Translating it yields CASSFSGSNEQYF.

This CDR3 is CASSDSGNEKLFF. The DNA of the CDR3 is TGTGCCAGCAGTGACAGCGGGAATGAAAAACTGTTTTTT. The chain uses TRBV6-1 and TRBJ1-4; D unresolved. V was shortened by 3 bases and J by 5 bases, with 7 bases between the two germline ends. CDR1 is MNHNS, CDR2 SASEGT, per germline. The length of the CDR3 is 13 residues.

The V and J genes are TRBV5-6 and TRBJ2-2, with TRBD1 identical over 11 bases. The germline V gene has CDR1 SGHDT and CDR2 YYEEEE. The junction had 12 bases not matched to a gene; V was cut back by 4 bases and J by 4 bases. This CDR3 is built from 18 residues. CDR3 protein: CASSQTGTGGMGTGELFF. CDR3 coding DNA: TGTGCCAGCAGCCAGACTGGGACAGGGGGAATGGGCACCGGGGAGCTGTTTTTT.

This rearrangement joins TRBV19 to TRBJ2-3, with D possibly TRBD2 on 6 matching bases. V was clipped by 5 bases and J by 0 bases, with 12 bases between them. Germline V gene data show CDR1 as LNHDA and CDR2 as SQIVND (reference sequence). The CDR3 has 15 residues. As DNA, the CDR3 is TGTGCCAGTAGTCTGCTAGCGTTTAGCACAGATACGCAGTATTTT. Translated, it gives CASSLLAFSTDTQYF.

The chain combines TRBV5-4 with TRBJ1-2, with 10 nucleotides matching TRBD1. CDR1 and CDR2 from the germline V gene are SGHNT and YYREEE (reference sequence). After removal of 2 bases from V and 7 bases from J, the junction contained 8 bases not matched to a gene. The CDR3 sequence is 15 residues long. CDR3 nucleotides: TGTGCCAGCAGCTTCACGGGACAGGGGCCCGTTGGCTACACCTTC. It is translated as CASSFTGQGPVGYTF.

This chain connects TRBV5-1 to TRBJ2-2, with D tentatively TRBD1 (6 bases). CDR1 SGHRS and CDR2 YFSETQ come from the germline V gene. The CDR3 loop spans 15 amino acids. V lost 2 bases and J lost 6, with 14 bases in between. The CDR3 region is CASSFRAGDSGELFF. The CDR3 DNA reads TGCGCCAGCAGCTTTAGGGCAGGGGATTCCGGGGAGCTGTTTTTT.

CDR3: CASSLGGGYTF. Here the CDR3 DNA reads TGTGCCAGCAGCTTAGGAGGCGGCTACACCTTC. The chain employs TRBV5-6 and TRBJ1-2; no definite D call. Per germline, CDR1 SGHDT and CDR2 YYEEEE. The CDR3 covers 11 residues. V lost 2 bases and J lost 8, with 7 bases in between.

This chain links TRBV5-6 with TRBJ1-2; TRBD1 agrees at 9 bases. V lost 2 bases to trimming and J lost 8 bases; unmatched junction nucleotides: 7. Germline-derived CDR1 and CDR2 are SGHDT and YYEEEE. The CDR3 contains 14 residues. The CDR3 DNA is TGTGCCAGCAGCTTTGGGACAGGGAAGGCGGGCTACACCTTC. Translation gives CASSFGTGKAGYTF.

The V call is TRBV6-5, the J call TRBJ1-6; D gene unclear. The length of the CDR3 is 14 residues. Per the germline V gene, CDR1 is MNHEY and CDR2 is SVGAGI. The V end lost 6 bases, the J end lost 8 bases, and 14 bases lay between the germline ends. The CDR3 spells CASRRGFFDSPLHF. DNA for the CDR3: TGTGCCAGCAGAAGAGGGTTTTTTGATTCACCCCTCCACTTT.

Details on this clone: The same CDR3 also results from other DNA sequences found in this sample. V gene TRBV7-9 combines with J gene TRBJ2-5; TRBD1 aligns across 8 bases. V was pared by 5 bases and J by 2 bases, with 4 bases of the junction left unmatched. This CDR3 is 14 amino acids long. CDR1 SEHNR and CDR2 FQNEAQ come from the germline V gene (reference sequence). CDR3 loop: CASSPDRAQETQYF. CDR3 bases: TGTGCCAGCAGCCCGGACAGGGCACAAGAGACCCAGTACTTC. The complete variable domain, with remaining parts taken from reference TRBV7-9 and TRBJ2-5, reads DTGVSQNPRHKITKRGQNVTFRCDPISEHNRLYWYRQTLGQGPEFLTYFQNEAQLEKSRLLSDRFSAERPKGSFSTLEIQRTEQGDSAMYLCASSPDRAQETQYFGPGTRLLVL.